These T cell receptor beta chains were read from a single sample in a study of spatial heterogeneity in lung cancer. TCRdb ran MiXCR on the 5' RACE reads and lists one entry per CDR3 protein. Of 39,000 or so distinct CDR3 sequences detected, approximately 10% appear once; the ten largest clones hold approximately 17%. The sequenced sample was PBMCs, obtained at follow-up. The receptor source for this set is a female donor with early-stage non-small cell lung cancer. The CDR3 runs from the conserved cysteine through the conserved F or W. D genes are given only for firm matches. Not every row has a clone size; where given, it reads once, few, many or a size class.

cdr3_nt | cdr3_aa | v_call | clone_size | j_call | d_call
TGTGCCAGCAGCCTGGGAACTCTGGGGGAGCAGTACTTC | CASSLGTLGEQYF | TRBV7-3 | many | TRBJ2-7 | .
TGTGCCAGCAGCCAAGTTTTTCGAGGCAGGGGGCGTGAAACTGAAGCTTTCTTT | CASSQVFRGRGRETEAFF | TRBV4-2 | . | TRBJ1-1 | TRBD1
TGCAGTGCTAGAGTTAGCGGCTCCTACGAGCAGTACTTC | CSARVSGSYEQYF | TRBV20-1 | many | TRBJ2-7 | .
TGCAGTGCACAGACAGGGCACGGCTACACCTTC | CSAQTGHGYTF | TRBV20-1 | many | TRBJ1-2 | TRBD1
TGTGCCGCCCGGGACAGATCGAACACCGGGGAGCTGTTTTTT | CAARDRSNTGELFF | TRBV10-3 | many | TRBJ2-2 | TRBD1
TGTGCCAGCAGTAAAGAGGGGCCGACAGGGCCCTACGAGCAGTACTTC | CASSKEGPTGPYEQYF | TRBV2 | . | TRBJ2-7 | TRBD1
TGTGCCAGCAGCGGGCTGCAAGAGACCCAGTACTTC | CASSGLQETQYF | TRBV7-9 | many | TRBJ2-5 | .
TGTGCCAGCTCACCGACAGCGACCTCCTACGAGCAGTACTTC | CASSPTATSYEQYF | TRBV18 | . | TRBJ2-7 | .
TGTGCCAGCAGTTTGATGAGGAGGAGCAATGAGCAGTTCTTC | CASSLMRRSNEQFF | TRBV12-3/TRBV12-4 | few | TRBJ2-1 | .
TGTGCCAGCTCACCAAGGAACGGTGACTATGGCTACACCTTC | CASSPRNGDYGYTF | TRBV18 | . | TRBJ1-2 | .
TGTGCCAGTAGCTCCAGGGGGCGTAGCGACATTCAGTACTTC | CASSSRGRSDIQYF | TRBV19 | many | TRBJ2-4 | TRBD1
TGCAGCGTCGAGGACAGAGCACAAGATACGCAGTATTTT | CSVEDRAQDTQYF | TRBV29-1 | many | TRBJ2-3 | .
TGTGCCAGCAGCCGCGGAGGGACAGCCATCACTGAAGCTTTCTTT | CASSRGGTAITEAFF | TRBV9 | few | TRBJ1-1 | TRBD1
TGTGCCAGCAGCGTAGAGGAGGAGGGGACTGAAGCTTTCTTT | CASSVEEEGTEAFF | TRBV9 | few | TRBJ1-1 | .
TGTGCCAGCAGCTTCCGTGTTGGCGGAACCGGGGAGCTGTTTTTT | CASSFRVGGTGELFF | TRBV7-9 | many | TRBJ2-2 | .
TGTGCCAGCTCAGGGTCTACCTACAATGAGCAGTTCTTC | CASSGSTYNEQFF | TRBV18 | few | TRBJ2-1 | .
TGTGCCAGCAGCTTAGGGGGGTTCGCCGTACCAGATACGCAGTATTTT | CASSLGGFAVPDTQYF | TRBV11-2 | . | TRBJ2-3 | .
TGTGCCAGCAGTCCCGTAGCGGGGGACAACACCGGGGAGCTGTTTTTT | CASSPVAGDNTGELFF | TRBV28 | many | TRBJ2-2 | TRBD2
TGCAGTGGGGGGTCGGGTAATTCACCCCTCCACTTT | CSGGSGNSPLHF | TRBV20-1 | few | TRBJ1-6 | .
TGTGCCACCAGCTCCCGGACAGGAAACTCTGGGGCCAACGTCCTGACTTTC | CATSSRTGNSGANVLTF | TRBV15 | many | TRBJ2-6 | TRBD1
TGTGCCAGCAGCGAGGACGAGGCCGCTGAAGCTTTCTTT | CASSEDEAAEAFF | TRBV9 | many | TRBJ1-1 | .
TGTGCCAGCAGCGAGGGACTAGCAGCAGATACGCAGTATTTT | CASSEGLAADTQYF | TRBV7-3 | many | TRBJ2-3 | TRBD2
TGTGCCAGCCTAAGTTATCACACAGGCTATAACTATGGCTACACCTTC | CASLSYHTGYNYGYTF | TRBV28 | few | TRBJ1-2 | .
TGTGCCAGCAGCTCCCCCCGGGACAGCTCCTACGAGCAGTACTTC | CASSSPRDSSYEQYF | TRBV11-2 | . | TRBJ2-7 | TRBD1
TGTGCCAGCTCACCAGAGGGGGCTTCAAGTTCACCCCTCCACTTT | CASSPEGASSSPLHF | TRBV18 | . | TRBJ1-6 | TRBD1
TGTGCCAGCAGTGAACAGGCCGGGGAGCTGTTTTTT | CASSEQAGELFF | TRBV2 | many | TRBJ2-2 | .
TGTGCCAGCAGCCAAGGAGGGTATGGGACCCAGTACTTC | CASSQGGYGTQYF | TRBV14 | . | TRBJ2-5 | .
TGTGCCAGCAGTTCCGGGACAGAGAATCAGCCCCAGCATTTT | CASSSGTENQPQHF | TRBV12-3/TRBV12-4 | many | TRBJ1-5 | TRBD1
TGTGCCAGCAGCTTACGGCGGGGGGGATTCGGCGAGACCCAGTACTTC | CASSLRRGGFGETQYF | TRBV7-2 | few | TRBJ2-5 | TRBD2